Listed below are T cell receptor beta chains from one sample, sequenced in a study of T cells in Graves' hyperthyroidism and ophthalmopathy. Each CDR3 protein gets one entry after TCRdb re-called the multiplex PCR reads with MiXCR. This table holds approximately 380,000 distinct CDR3 sequences, over 11% found once. The sequenced sample consisted of blood. The origin of the receptors is a man aged 50 to 60 with Graves' ophthalmopathy. The CDR3 runs from the conserved cysteine through the conserved F or W. D genes are given only for firm matches. Rows give clone size only sometimes, using once, few, many, or a class for an expanded clone.

few	NA	TRBV7-9	TRBJ2-3	TGTGCCAGCAACCCCCGCGAAACAGATACGCAGTATTTT	CASNPRETDTQYF
many	TRBD2	TRBV20-1	TRBJ2-7	TGCAGTGCTAGGGGACTAGCGGGAGCCTCAATATACGAGCAGTACTTC	CSARGLAGASIYEQYF
NA	NA	TRBV9	TRBJ1-1	TGTGCCAGCAGCGTAGAAGGGGGTTCTGAAGCTTTCTTT	CASSVEGGSEAFF
many	NA	TRBV7-3	TRBJ2-1	TGTGCCAGCAGCACCGGGGCGCGCGGAGAGCAGTTCTTC	CASSTGARGEQFF
many	TRBD1	TRBV3-1	TRBJ1-2	TGTGCCAGCAGCCAAGGGACAGGGAGCCCTGGCTACACCTTC	CASSQGTGSPGYTF
many	NA	TRBV6-1	TRBJ1-5	TGTGCCAGCAGCCCGGGCAATCAGCCCCAGCATTTT	CASSPGNQPQHF
many	TRBD1	TRBV12-3/TRBV12-4	TRBJ1-1	TGTGCCAGCAGTTTTGACCCGGGACAGGGGGTGATTAGGACTGAAGCTTTCTTT	CASSFDPGQGVIRTEAFF
many	NA	TRBV3-1	TRBJ2-3	TGTGCCAGCAGCCAAGATACACTAAGCACAGATACGCAGTATTTT	CASSQDTLSTDTQYF
few	TRBD1	TRBV12-3/TRBV12-4	TRBJ2-3	TGTGCCAGCAGTTTTTACAGGGGGGTATCGGGAGATACGCAGTATTTT	CASSFYRGVSGDTQYF
many	NA	TRBV20-1	TRBJ1-1	TGCAGTGTAATGGGGATACCTGAAGCTTTCTTT	CSVMGIPEAFF
many	NA	TRBV12-3/TRBV12-4	TRBJ1-1	TGTGCCAGCATCCTTATACTGAACACTGAAGCTTTCTTT	CASILILNTEAFF
many	TRBD1	TRBV9	TRBJ2-1	TGTGCCAGCAGTTCCCAGCGACAGGGGAGCTCCTACAATGAGCAGTTCTTC	CASSSQRQGSSYNEQFF
NA	TRBD2	TRBV19	TRBJ2-3	TGTGCCAGTAACGCCTCCCGGACTCTCCAGCGGGAGCTTTGGGTCGCAGATACGCAGTATTTT	CASNASRTLQRELWVADTQYF
once	NA	TRBV5-4	TRBJ2-7	TGTGCCAGCAGCTTGTTCAAAACAGGGTCCTACGAGCAGTACTTC	CASSLFKTGSYEQYF
many	NA	TRBV6-1	TRBJ2-1	TGTGCCAGCAGGGGGGCCCGGGGCAATGAGCAGTTCTTC	CASRGARGNEQFF
NA	TRBD1	TRBV24-1	TRBJ1-6	TGTGCCACCAGTTCCAAGCCAGGGGGCGCGTCCTATAATTCACCCCTCCACTTT	CATSSKPGGASYNSPLHF
few	NA	TRBV13	TRBJ2-7	TGTGCCATAAATGAGGGGGACGAGCAGTACTTC	CAINEGDEQYF
many	TRBD2	TRBV6-1	TRBJ2-5	TGTGCCAGCAGAACTAGCGGGATGGAGGAGGAGACCCAGTACTTC	CASRTSGMEEETQYF
NA	TRBD2	TRBV20-1	TRBJ2-5	TGCAGTGCTGCCCGACTAGCGGGGGGTCGGGAGACCCAGTACTTC	CSAARLAGGRETQYF
many	NA	TRBV7-8	TRBJ1-3	TGTGCCAGCAGCACCGGACGGAGCTCTGGAAACACCATATATTTT	CASSTGRSSGNTIYF
few	TRBD1	TRBV4-1	TRBJ2-7	TGCGCCATCAGCCAACCACCACAGGGGATGTACGAGCAGTACTTC	CAISQPPQGMYEQYF
many	NA	TRBV11-2	TRBJ2-4	TGTGCCAGCAGCTTAGACTGGATTCCAGGGGCCAAAAACATTCAGTACTTC	CASSLDWIPGAKNIQYF
NA	NA	TRBV5-1	TRBJ1-4	TGCGCCAGCGGAACAGGCACGGGCAGAAATGAAAAACTGTTTTTT	CASGTGTGRNEKLFF
few	NA	TRBV7-3	TRBJ2-3	TGTGCCAGCAGCCCCGGTTGGGTGGGCACAGATACGCAGTATTTT	CASSPGWVGTDTQYF
many	TRBD1	TRBV29-1	TRBJ1-1	TGCAGCGTCGCCTGGACAGGGAGTAACACTGAAGCTTTCTTT	CSVAWTGSNTEAFF
many	NA	TRBV12-3/TRBV12-4	TRBJ2-3	TGTGCCAGCAGCCTACCCGGTTTTTGGAGTCCGCAGTATTTT	CASSLPGFWSPQYF